The 15 T cell receptor beta chains below come from one sample, sequenced in a study of blood T cell repertoires in COVID-19. Some clones are missing from TCRdb's copy, which holds only in-frame ones; the method was immunoSEQ multiplex PCR. The table lists fewer than 200,000 clones, around 82% of them singletons. The sequenced sample consisted of peripheral blood. These receptors all stem from a woman aged 80 or over with acute or convalescent COVID-19.

The chain carries TRBV27 and TRBJ2-2; 7 bases align to TRBD1. CDR1 and CDR2 from the germline V gene are MNHEY and SMNVEV (reference sequence). J lost 1 base, V lost 0 bases, and 5 bases had no gene match. This CDR3 spans 17 amino acids. The CDR3 DNA reads as TGTGCCAGCAGTTTATCGGGTCAGGGGGTGAACACCGGGGAGCTGTTTTTT. It codes for CASSLSGQGVNTGELFF.

The V call is TRBV3-1 (or the pseudogene TRBV3-2), the J call TRBJ1-5; 7 nucleotides agree with TRBD1. The germline V gene encodes CDR1 LGHDT and CDR2 YNNKEL (reference sequence). V shed 3 bases, J shed 2 bases, and the junction held 7 bases outside the gene matches. This CDR3 has 16 residues. The CDR3 protein is CASSQDRDRGNQPQHF. In nucleotides, the CDR3 is TGTGCCAGCAGCCAGGACCGCGACAGGGGCAATCAGCCCCAGCATTTT.

V is TRBV6-5 and J is TRBJ2-1, with a tentative D call TRBD1 (6 bases). The CDR3 loop spans 15 amino acids. CDR1 and CDR2 (germline): MNHEY, SVGAGI. V lost 7 bases and J 1 base, leaving 14 bases between the germline ends. As DNA, the CDR3 is TGTGCCAGCACTCAGGGGCGGCTATCCTACAATGAGCAGTTCTTC. Its translation: CASTQGRLSYNEQFF.

The V call is TRBV4-1, the J call TRBJ1-3, with D unclear. The CDR3 loop spans 17 amino acids. V was cut by 2 bases and J by 0 bases, with 14 bases left in between. Germline V lookup: CDR1 MGHRA, CDR2 YSYEKL. The CDR3 loop reads CASSQRPAADSGNTIYF. CDR3 coding DNA: TGCGCCAGCAGCCAACGCCCGGCGGCGGACTCTGGAAACACCATATATTTT.

This clone was picked up one time. In the same sample, other DNA sequences code for this CDR3. The J gene is TRBJ1-4, the V gene TRBV9; the match to TRBD1 covers 10 bases. Trimming removed 2 bases from V and 8 bases from J; junction bases left unmatched: 6. The CDR3 contains 15 residues. Germline V gene data show CDR1 as SGDLS and CDR2 as YYNGEE. CDR3 sequence: CASSVGGQGREKLFF. DNA for the CDR3: TGTGCCAGCAGCGTGGGGGGACAGGGGAGAGAAAAACTGTTTTTT.

J is TRBJ1-5 and V is TRBV23-1; D is unresolved. TRBV23-1 carries the ORF label, with uncertain function. CDR3 length: 14 residues. Trimming left V 0 bases short and J 4 bases short, with 7 bases between. For the CDR3, the DNA is TGCGCCAGCAGTCAATCCAACCGGAATCAGCCCCAGCATTTT. Its protein product is CASSQSNRNQPQHF.

This rearrangement joins TRBV5-1 to TRBJ1-1; D might be TRBD1 (5 bases). The CDR3 runs 14 residues. The germline V gene has CDR1 SGHRS and CDR2 YFSETQ. Trimming left V 2 bases short and J 3 bases short, with 11 bases between. This CDR3 reads CASSFAGVDTEAFF. The CDR3 DNA reads as TGCGCCAGCAGCTTCGCGGGGGTTGACACTGAAGCTTTCTTT.

The CDR3 sequence: CASSLVGVTNTEAFF. The CDR3 DNA reads TGTGCCAGCAGCTTGGTAGGGGTTACGAACACTGAAGCTTTCTTT. This chain connects TRBV5-5 to TRBJ1-1; D might be TRBD1 (5 bases). CDR1 and CDR2 from the germline V gene are SGHKS and YYEKEE (reference sequence). The CDR3 has 15 residues. Trimming pared 0 bases from V and 1 base from J, leaving 10 bases between.

The chain recombines TRBV5-8 with TRBJ2-3, with 14 positions matching TRBD2. This CDR3 has 15 residues. Trimming cost V 2 bases and J 5 bases; bases outside gene matches: 1. Looked up from germline, CDR1 is SGHTS and CDR2 is YDEGEE. CDR3: CASSLGTSGRDTQYF. CDR3 DNA: TGTGCCAGCAGCTTAGGGACTAGCGGGAGAGATACGCAGTATTTT.

This clone was recorded only once. The chain recombines TRBV6-5 with TRBJ2-7; TRBD1 agrees at 7 bases. The CDR3 has 15 amino acids. Germline CDR1 reads MNHEY; CDR2 reads SVGAGI. Trimming took 6 bases from V and 6 from J; bases not matched to a gene: 14. The CDR3 coding sequence is TGTGCCAGCAGCCGACAGGGCGTCACCTCCCCCGAGCAGTACTTC. As protein: CASSRQGVTSPEQYF.

V is TRBV6-5 and J is TRBJ1-1; D gene uncertain. V was pared by 8 bases and J by 0 bases, with 13 bases between. The length of the CDR3 is 14 residues. The germline gives CDR1 MNHEY, CDR2 SVGAGI. CDR3 in DNA: TGTGCCAGCCGCCGCGTACCGTTGAACACTGAAGCTTTCTTT. Translated: CASRRVPLNTEAFF.

The CDR3 here is CSAIVPGGSLTNYGYTF. The CDR3 DNA is TGCAGCGCAATCGTACCAGGGGGCTCCCTGACTAACTATGGCTACACCTTC. The chain recombines TRBV29-1 with TRBJ1-2; 8 nucleotides agree with TRBD1. V was pared by 7 bases and J by 0 bases, with 16 bases of the junction left unmatched. Germline CDR1 SQVTM, CDR2 ANQGSEA. CDR3 length: 17 residues.

V usage is TRBV7-9 and J usage is TRBJ2-1, with D tentatively TRBD2 (6 bases). The CDR3 length is 15 residues. Trimming removed 2 bases at V and 8 bases at J, with 16 bases between. Germline V CDR1 and CDR2: SEHNR, FQNEAQ (reference sequence). The CDR3 coding sequence is TGTGCCAGCAGCTTAACCTCGGGAGTAGTGGATGAGCAGTTCTTC. Translated, it gives CASSLTSGVVDEQFF. The whole variable domain, filled in from reference TRBV7-9 and TRBJ2-1, reads DTGVSQNPRHKITKRGQNVTFRCDPISEHNRLYWYRQTLGQGPEFLTYFQNEAQLEKSRLLSDRFSAERPKGSFSTLEIQRTEQGDSAMYLCASSLTSGVVDEQFFGPGTRLTVL.

This chain connects TRBV11-2 to TRBJ2-1; D possibly corresponds to TRBD1 (6 bases). The germline V gene has CDR1 SGHAT and CDR2 FQNNGV. Between the trimmed V and J ends, which lost 6 bases and 1 base, there was a span of 16 bases. This CDR3 comprises 16 residues. CDR3 sequence: CASRPGVRGSYNEQFF. The DNA for the CDR3 is TGTGCCAGCAGGCCAGGGGTCCGCGGGTCCTACAATGAGCAGTTCTTC.

The genes are TRBV7-3 and TRBJ2-7, with 12 bases fitting TRBD2. The trim removed 5 bases at V and 2 bases at J, leaving 1 base unmatched. Per germline, CDR1 SGHTA and CDR2 FQGTGA. The CDR3 extends over 14 amino acids. CDR3 loop: CASSLAGGPYEQYF. In DNA, the CDR3 is TGTGCCAGCAGCCTAGCGGGAGGGCCCTACGAGCAGTACTTC. The entire variable domain, with the rest obtained from reference TRBV7-3 and TRBJ2-7, is as follows: GAGVSQTPSNKVTEKGKYVELRCDPISGHTALYWYRQSLGQGPEFLIYFQGTGAADDSGLPNDRFFAVRPEGSVSTLKIQRTERGDSAVYLCASSLAGGPYEQYFGPGTRLTVT.